The clone carrying this T cell receptor beta chain was observed a handful of times. No antigen is known for it. V lost 5 bases and J 6 bases, leaving 14 bases between the germline ends. Per germline, CDR1 SGHVS and CDR2 FNYEAQ. The CDR3 has 14 residues. Unique molecular identifiers featured in how the TCRbeta library was prepared. Via MiXCR, TCRdb re-called the PCR reads, giving one row per CDR3 protein. The sample has about a million distinct CDR3 sequences, about 26% seen once. The sample is drawn from a study of T-cell reconstitution after alpha-beta-depleted transplantation in children. Notes on the study in general: The high TCRbeta diversity at day 60 in some patients came from surviving recipient T cells and thymic progenitors.

The chain recombines TRBV7-6 with TRBJ2-1, with a possible D match to TRBD1 (6 bases). The specimen comprised PBMCs, mostly from graft donor cells, sampled 360 days after TCRalphabeta/CD19-depleted stem cell transplant. This clonotype originated in a boy under two years old who had a stem cell transplant for SCID, so the T cells may come from the graft donor. The CDR3 DNA reads TGTGCCAGCAGCAGCACAGGGCAAGGCAATGAGCAGTTCTTC. As protein: CASSSTGQGNEQFF.